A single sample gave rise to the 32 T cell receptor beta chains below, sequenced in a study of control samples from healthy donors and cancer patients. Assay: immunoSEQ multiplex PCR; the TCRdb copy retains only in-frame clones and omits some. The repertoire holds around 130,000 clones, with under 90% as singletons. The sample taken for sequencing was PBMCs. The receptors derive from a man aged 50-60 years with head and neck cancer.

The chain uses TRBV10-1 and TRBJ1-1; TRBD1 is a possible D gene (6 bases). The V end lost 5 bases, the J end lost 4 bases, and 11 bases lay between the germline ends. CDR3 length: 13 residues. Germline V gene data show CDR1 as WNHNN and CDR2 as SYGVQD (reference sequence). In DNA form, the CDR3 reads TGCGCCAGCAGTCAGGAAGGGGGCACTGAAGCTTTCTTT. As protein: CASSQEGGTEAFF.

CDR3 loop: CASSLSSGPFYETQYF. The CDR3 region has the DNA TGTGCCAGCAGTTTATCTTCGGGGCCTTTCTATGAGACCCAGTACTTC. The rearrangement joins TRBV27 to TRBJ2-5; D might be TRBD1 or TRBD2, each matching 5 bases. Germline V gives CDR1 MNHEY, CDR2 SMNVEV (reference sequence). The CDR3 spans 16 residues. V was clipped by 0 bases and J by 5 bases, with 16 bases between them.

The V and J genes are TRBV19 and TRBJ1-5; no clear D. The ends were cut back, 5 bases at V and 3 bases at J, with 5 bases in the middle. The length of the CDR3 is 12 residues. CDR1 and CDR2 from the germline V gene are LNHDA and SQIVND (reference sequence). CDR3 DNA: TGTGCCAGTAGTGCGTACAATCAGCCCCAGCATTTT. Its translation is CASSAYNQPQHF.

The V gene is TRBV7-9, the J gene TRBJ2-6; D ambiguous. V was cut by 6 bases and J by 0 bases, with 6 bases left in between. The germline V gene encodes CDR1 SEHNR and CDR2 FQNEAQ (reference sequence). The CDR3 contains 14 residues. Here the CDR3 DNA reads TGTGCCAGCAGTCCCGACTCTGGGGCCAACGTCCTGACTTTC. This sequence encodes CASSPDSGANVLTF. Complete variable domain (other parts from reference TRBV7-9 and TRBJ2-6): DTGVSQNPRHKITKRGQNVTFRCDPISEHNRLYWYRQTLGQGPEFLTYFQNEAQLEKSRLLSDRFSAERPKGSFSTLEIQRTEQGDSAMYLCASSPDSGANVLTFGAGSRLTVL.

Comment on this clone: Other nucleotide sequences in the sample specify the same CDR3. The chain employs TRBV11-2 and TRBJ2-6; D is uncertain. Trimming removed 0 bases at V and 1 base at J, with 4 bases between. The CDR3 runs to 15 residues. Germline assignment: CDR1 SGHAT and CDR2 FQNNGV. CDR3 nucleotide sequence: TGTGCCAGCAGCTTAGAAGTATCTGGGGCCAACGTCCTGACTTTC. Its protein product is CASSLEVSGANVLTF.

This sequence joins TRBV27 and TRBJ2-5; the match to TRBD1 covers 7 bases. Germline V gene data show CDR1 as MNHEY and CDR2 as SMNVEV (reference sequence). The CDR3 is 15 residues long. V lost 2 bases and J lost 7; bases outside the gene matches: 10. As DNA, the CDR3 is TGTGCCAGCAGTTTAAGGGGGCCCAGGGTTGGGACCCAGTACTTC. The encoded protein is CASSLRGPRVGTQYF.

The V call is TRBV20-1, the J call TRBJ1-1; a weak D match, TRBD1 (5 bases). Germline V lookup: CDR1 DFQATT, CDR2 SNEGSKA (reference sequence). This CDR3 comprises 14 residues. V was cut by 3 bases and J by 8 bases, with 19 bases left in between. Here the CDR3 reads CSASKGGGVTEAFF. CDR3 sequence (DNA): TGCAGTGCTAGTAAGGGTGGGGGGGTGACGGAAGCTTTCTTT.

The CDR3: CASSLRGYTGELFF. The CDR3 DNA sequence: TGTGCCAGCAGCTTGAGAGGGTACACCGGGGAGCTGTTTTTT. V and J are TRBV5-6 and TRBJ2-2, with D maybe TRBD2 (5 bases). Germline CDR1 reads SGHDT; CDR2 reads YYEEEE. The CDR3 extends over 14 amino acids. V dropped 1 base and J dropped 3 bases, with 7 bases sitting between them.

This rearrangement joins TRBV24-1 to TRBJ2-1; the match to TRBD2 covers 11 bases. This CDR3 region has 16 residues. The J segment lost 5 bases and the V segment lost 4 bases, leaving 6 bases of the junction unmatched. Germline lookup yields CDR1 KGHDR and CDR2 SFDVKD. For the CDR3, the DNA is TGTGCCACCAGTGACCCGGGACTAGCGGCGAACAATGAGCAGTTCTTC. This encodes CATSDPGLAANNEQFF.

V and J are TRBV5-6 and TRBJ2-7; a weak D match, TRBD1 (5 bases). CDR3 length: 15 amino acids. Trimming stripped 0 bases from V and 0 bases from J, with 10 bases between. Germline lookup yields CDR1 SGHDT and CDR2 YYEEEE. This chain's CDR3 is CASSLGQLSSYEQYF. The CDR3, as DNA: TGTGCCAGCAGCTTGGGACAGTTGAGCTCCTACGAGCAGTACTTC.

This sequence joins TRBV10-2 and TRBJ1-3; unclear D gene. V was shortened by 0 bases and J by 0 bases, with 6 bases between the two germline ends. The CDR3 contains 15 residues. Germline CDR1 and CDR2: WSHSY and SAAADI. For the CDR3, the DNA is TGCGCCAGCAGTGAGTCCGGCAGCTCTGGAAACACCATATATTTT. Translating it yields CASSESGSSGNTIYF.

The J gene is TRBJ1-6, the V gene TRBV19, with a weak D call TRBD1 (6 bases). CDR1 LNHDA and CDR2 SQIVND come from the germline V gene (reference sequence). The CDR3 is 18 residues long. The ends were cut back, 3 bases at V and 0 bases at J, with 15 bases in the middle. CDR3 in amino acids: CASSMGGRRSSYNSPLHF. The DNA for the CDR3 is TGTGCCAGTAGTATGGGGGGCCGTCGGAGCTCCTATAATTCACCCCTCCACTTT. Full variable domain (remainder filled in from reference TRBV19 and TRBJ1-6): DGGITQSPKYLFRKEGQNVTLSCEQNLNHDAMYWYRQDPGQGLRLIYYSQIVNDFQKGDIAEGYSVSREKKESFPLTVTSAQKNPTAFYLCASSMGGRRSSYNSPLHFGNGTRLTVT.

CDR3 DNA: TGCGCCAGCAGCCATTCCGAGGGGCCCTACAATGAGCAGTTCTTC. Translation gives CASSHSEGPYNEQFF. The gene calls are TRBV5-1 and TRBJ2-1; perhaps D is TRBD1 or TRBD2 (5 bases each). Per the germline V gene, CDR1 is SGHRS and CDR2 is YFSETQ. V was cut by 4 bases and J by 2 bases, with 13 bases left in between. The CDR3 has 15 amino acids.

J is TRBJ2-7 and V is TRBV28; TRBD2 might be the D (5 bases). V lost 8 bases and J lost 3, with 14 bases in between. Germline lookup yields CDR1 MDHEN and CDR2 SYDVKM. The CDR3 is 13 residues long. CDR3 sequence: CASGRSAVYEQYF. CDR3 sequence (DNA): TGTGCCAGCGGTCGTAGCGCCGTCTACGAGCAGTACTTC.

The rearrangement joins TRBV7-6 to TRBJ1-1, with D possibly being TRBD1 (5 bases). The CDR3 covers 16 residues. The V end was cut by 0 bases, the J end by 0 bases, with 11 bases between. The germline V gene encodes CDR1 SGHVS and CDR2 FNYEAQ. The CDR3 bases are TGTGCCAGCAGCTTAGCTGGGGCAGGGATGAACACTGAAGCTTTCTTT. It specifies CASSLAGAGMNTEAFF.

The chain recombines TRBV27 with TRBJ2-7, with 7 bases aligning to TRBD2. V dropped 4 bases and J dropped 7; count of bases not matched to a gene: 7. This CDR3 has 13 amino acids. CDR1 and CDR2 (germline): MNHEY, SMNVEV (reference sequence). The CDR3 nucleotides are TGTGCCAGCAGTTCCCTCAGGGAGGGGGAGCAGTACTTC. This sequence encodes CASSSLREGEQYF.

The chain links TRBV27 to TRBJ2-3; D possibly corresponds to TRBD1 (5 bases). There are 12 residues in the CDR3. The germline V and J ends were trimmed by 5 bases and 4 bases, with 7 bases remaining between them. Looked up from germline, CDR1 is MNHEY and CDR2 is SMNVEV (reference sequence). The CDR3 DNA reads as TGTGCCAGCAGTCGCAGGGCAGATACGCAGTATTTT. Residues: CASSRRADTQYF.

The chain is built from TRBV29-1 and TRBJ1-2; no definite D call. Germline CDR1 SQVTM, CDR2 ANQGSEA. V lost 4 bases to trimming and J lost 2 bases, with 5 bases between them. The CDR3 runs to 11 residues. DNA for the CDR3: TGCAGCGTTGTAGAAAACTATGGCTACACCTTC. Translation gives CSVVENYGYTF. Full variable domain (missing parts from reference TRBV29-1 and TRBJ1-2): SAVISQKPSRDICQRGTSLTIQCQVDSQVTMMFWYRQQPGQSLTLIATANQGSEATYESGFVIDKFPISRPNLTFSTLTVSNMSPEDSSIYLCSVVENYGYTFGSGTRLTVV.

The CDR3 sequence: CASSLGGTGVFQETQYF. In DNA, the CDR3 is TGTGCCAGCAGCTTGGGCGGGACAGGGGTTTTTCAAGAGACCCAGTACTTC. The rearrangement uses TRBV5-4 and TRBJ2-5; 10 bases map to TRBD1. This CDR3 contains 17 residues. The ends lost 0 bases at V and 2 bases at J; junction bases unmatched: 7. The germline CDR1 and CDR2 sequences are SGHNT and YYREEE (reference sequence).

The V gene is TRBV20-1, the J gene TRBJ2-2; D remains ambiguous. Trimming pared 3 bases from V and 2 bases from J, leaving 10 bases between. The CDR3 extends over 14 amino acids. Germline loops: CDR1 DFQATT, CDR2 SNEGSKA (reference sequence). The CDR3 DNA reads TGCAGTGCTAGTAAACGGGCTAACACCGGGGAGCTGTTTTTT. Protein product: CSASKRANTGELFF.

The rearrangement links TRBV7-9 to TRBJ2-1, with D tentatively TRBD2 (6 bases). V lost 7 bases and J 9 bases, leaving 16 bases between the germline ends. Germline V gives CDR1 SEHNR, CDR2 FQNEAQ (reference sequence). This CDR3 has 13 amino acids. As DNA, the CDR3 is TGTGCCAGCACCACGGACCTGGAGGGTGAGCAGTTCTTC. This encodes CASTTDLEGEQFF.

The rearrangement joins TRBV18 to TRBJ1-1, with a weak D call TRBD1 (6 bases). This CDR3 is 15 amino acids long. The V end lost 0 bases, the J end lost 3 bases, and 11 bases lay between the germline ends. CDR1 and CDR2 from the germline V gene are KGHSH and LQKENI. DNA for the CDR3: TGTGCCAGCTCACCACCATTTTCAGGGGACACTGAAGCTTTCTTT. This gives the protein CASSPPFSGDTEAFF.

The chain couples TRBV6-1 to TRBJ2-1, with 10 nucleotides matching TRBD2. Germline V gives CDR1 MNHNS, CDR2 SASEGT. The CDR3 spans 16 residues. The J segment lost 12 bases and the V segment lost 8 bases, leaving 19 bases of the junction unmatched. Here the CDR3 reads CASRAQTSGLNGVQFF. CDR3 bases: TGTGCCAGCCGTGCCCAGACTAGCGGGTTAAATGGAGTGCAGTTCTTC.

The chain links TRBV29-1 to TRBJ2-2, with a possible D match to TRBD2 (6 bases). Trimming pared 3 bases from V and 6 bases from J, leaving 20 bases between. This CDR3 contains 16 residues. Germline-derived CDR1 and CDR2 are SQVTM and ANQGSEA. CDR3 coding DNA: TGCAGCGTTGAGGAACGGGACTCAAGGGCGTCCGGGGAGCTGTTTTTT. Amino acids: CSVEERDSRASGELFF.

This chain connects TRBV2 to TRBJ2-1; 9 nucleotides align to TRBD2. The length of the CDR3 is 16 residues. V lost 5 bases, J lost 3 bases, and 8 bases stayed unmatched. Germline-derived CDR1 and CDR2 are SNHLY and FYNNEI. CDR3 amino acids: CASSYNIAGDYNEQFF. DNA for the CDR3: TGTGCCAGCAGTTATAATATAGCGGGGGACTACAATGAGCAGTTCTTC.

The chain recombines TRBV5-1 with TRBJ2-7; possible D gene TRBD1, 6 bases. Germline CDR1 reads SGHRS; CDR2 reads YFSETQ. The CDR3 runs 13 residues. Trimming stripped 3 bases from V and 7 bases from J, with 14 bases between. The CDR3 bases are TGCGCCAGCAGCTGGGGGACACCTCGGGAGCAGTACTTC. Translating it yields CASSWGTPREQYF.

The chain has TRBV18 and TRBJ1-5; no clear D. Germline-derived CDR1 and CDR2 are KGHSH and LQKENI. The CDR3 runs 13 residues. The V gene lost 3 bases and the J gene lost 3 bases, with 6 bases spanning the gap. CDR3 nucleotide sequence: TGTGCCAGCTCACCCCGGGCCAATCAGCCCCAGCATTTT. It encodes CASSPRANQPQHF.

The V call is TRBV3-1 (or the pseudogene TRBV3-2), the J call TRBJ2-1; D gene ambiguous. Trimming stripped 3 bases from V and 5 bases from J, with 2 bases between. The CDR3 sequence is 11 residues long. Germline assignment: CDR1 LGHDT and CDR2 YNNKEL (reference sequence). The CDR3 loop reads CASSHNNEQFF. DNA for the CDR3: TGTGCCAGCAGCCACAACAATGAGCAGTTCTTC.

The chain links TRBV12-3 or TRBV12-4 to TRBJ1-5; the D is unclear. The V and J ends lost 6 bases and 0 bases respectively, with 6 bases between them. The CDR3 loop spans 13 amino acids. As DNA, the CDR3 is TGTGCCAGCAGCCCTCTTAGCAATCAGCCCCAGCATTTT. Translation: CASSPLSNQPQHF.

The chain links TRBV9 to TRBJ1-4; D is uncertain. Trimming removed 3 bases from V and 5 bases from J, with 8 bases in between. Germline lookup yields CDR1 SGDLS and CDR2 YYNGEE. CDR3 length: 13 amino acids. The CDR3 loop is CASSAQTNEKLFF. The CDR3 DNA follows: TGTGCCAGCAGCGCTCAGACGAATGAAAAACTGTTTTTT.

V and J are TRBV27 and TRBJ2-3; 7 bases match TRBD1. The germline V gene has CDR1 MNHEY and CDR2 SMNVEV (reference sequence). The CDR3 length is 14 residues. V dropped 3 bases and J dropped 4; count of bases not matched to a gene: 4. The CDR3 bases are TGTGCCAGCAGTTTTCGACAGGGACCAGATACGCAGTATTTT. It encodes CASSFRQGPDTQYF.

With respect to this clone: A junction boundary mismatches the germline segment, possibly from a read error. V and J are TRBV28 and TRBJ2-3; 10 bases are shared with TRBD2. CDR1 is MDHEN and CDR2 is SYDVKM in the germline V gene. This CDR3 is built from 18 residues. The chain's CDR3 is CASSSPLLAGSGTVTQYF. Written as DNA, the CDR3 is TGTGCCAGCAGTTCCCCCCTACTAGCGGGAAGTGGGACAGTTACGCAGTATTTT.